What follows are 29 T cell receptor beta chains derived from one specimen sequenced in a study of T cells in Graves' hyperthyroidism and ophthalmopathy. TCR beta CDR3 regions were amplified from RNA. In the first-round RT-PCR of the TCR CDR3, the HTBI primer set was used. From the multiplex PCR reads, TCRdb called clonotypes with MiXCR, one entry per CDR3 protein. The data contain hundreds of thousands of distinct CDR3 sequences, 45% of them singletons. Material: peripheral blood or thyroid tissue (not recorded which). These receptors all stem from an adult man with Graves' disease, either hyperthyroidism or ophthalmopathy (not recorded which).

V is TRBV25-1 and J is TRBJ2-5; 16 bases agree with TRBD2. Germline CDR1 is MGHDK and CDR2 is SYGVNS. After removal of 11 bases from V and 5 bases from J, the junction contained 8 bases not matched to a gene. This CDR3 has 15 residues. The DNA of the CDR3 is TGTGCCTGGACAGGGACTAGCGGGAGGGCGGAGACCCAGTACTTC. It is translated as CAWTGTSGRAETQYF.

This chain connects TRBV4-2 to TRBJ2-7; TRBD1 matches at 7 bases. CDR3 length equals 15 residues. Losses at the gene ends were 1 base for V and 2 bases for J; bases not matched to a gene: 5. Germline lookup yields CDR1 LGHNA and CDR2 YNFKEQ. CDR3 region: CASSQARDSTYEQYF. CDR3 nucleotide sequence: TGTGCCAGCAGCCAAGCCCGGGACAGTACCTACGAGCAGTACTTC.

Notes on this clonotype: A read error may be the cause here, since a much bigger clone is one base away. The CDR3 DNA sequence: TGCAGTGCTAGAGGGACACAGGGGTACAAATCACCCCTCCACTTT. Protein product: CSARGTQGYKSPLHF. V usage is TRBV20-1 and J usage is TRBJ1-6; 7 bases agree with TRBD1. The V gene end was trimmed by 1 base and the J gene end by 10 bases; junction bases not matched to a gene: 10. The CDR3 covers 15 residues. The germline gives CDR1 DFQATT, CDR2 SNEGSKA (reference sequence).

The CDR3 loop is CSALREGDTLNEKLFF. The CDR3, as DNA: TGCAGTGCTCTCAGGGAAGGGGACACCCTTAATGAAAAACTGTTTTTT. The J gene is TRBJ1-4, the V gene TRBV20-1; weak D call: TRBD1 (6 bases). Deletions cut 5 bases from V and 4 bases from J, with 20 bases between. From germline, CDR1 is DFQATT and CDR2 SNEGSKA (reference sequence). The CDR3 totals 16 residues.

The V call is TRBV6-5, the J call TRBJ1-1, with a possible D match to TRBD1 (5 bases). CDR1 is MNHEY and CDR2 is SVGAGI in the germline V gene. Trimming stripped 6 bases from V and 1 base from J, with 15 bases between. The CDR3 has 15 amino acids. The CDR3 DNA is TGTGCCAGCAGCCAAGAGGGGCGGGCGAACACTGAAGCTTTCTTT. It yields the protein CASSQEGRANTEAFF.

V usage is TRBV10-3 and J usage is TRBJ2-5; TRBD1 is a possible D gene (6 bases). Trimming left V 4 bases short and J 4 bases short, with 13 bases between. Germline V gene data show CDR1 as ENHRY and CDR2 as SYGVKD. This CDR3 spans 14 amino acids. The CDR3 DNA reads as TGTGCCATCAGTGGTTCAGGGGCGCGAGAGACCCAGTACTTC. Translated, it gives CAISGSGARETQYF.

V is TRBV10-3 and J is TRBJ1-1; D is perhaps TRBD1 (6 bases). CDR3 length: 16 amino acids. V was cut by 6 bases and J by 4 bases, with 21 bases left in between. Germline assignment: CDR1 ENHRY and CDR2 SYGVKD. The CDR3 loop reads CAIRLTGEGGVTEAFF. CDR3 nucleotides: TGTGCCATCAGGCTGACAGGTGAGGGTGGAGTCACTGAAGCTTTCTTT.

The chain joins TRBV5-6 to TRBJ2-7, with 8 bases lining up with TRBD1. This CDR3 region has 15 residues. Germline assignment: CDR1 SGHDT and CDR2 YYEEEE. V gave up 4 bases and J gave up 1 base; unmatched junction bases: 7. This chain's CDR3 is CASSTPGGGSYEQYF. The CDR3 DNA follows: TGTGCCAGCAGCACCCCAGGGGGCGGGTCCTACGAGCAGTACTTC.

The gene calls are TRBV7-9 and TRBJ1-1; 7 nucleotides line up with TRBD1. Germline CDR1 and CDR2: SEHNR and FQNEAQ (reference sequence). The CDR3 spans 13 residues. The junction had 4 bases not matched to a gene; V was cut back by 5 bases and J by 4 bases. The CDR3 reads CASSPEGATEAFF. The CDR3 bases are TGTGCCAGCAGCCCCGAGGGGGCCACTGAAGCTTTCTTT.

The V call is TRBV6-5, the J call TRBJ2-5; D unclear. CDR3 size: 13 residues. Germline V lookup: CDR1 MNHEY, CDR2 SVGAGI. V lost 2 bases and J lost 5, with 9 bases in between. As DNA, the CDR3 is TGTGCCAGCAGTTACAGGGTCGGCGAGACCCAGTACTTC. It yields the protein CASSYRVGETQYF.

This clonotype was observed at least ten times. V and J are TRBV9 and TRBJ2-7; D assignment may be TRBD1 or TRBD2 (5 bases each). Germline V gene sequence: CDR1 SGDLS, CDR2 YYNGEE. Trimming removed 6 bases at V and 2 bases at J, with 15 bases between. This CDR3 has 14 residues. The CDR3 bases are TGTGCCAGCACCCTAGGGGACGGAACCTACGAGCAGTACTTC. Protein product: CASTLGDGTYEQYF.

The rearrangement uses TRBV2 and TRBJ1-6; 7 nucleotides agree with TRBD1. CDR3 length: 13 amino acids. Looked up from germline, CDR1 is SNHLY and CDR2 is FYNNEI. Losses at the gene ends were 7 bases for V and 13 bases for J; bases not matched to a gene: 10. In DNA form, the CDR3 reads TGTGCCAGCACGGAGGGGGCGGGTCAGCCCCTCCACTTT. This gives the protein CASTEGAGQPLHF.

The CDR3: CSARPHQETQYF. The CDR3 DNA sequence: TGCAGTGCTAGGCCCCATCAAGAGACCCAGTACTTC. V and J are TRBV20-1 and TRBJ2-5; D is ambiguous. Trimming stripped 3 bases from V and 2 bases from J, with 7 bases between. CDR3 length: 12 residues. CDR1 is DFQATT and CDR2 is SNEGSKA in the germline V gene (reference sequence).

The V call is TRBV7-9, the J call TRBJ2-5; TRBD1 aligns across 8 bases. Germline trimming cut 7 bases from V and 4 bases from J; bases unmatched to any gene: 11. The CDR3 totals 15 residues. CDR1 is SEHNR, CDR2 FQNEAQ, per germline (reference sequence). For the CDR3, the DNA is TGTGCCAGCACCCAGTGGCAGGGGGCGGCAGAGACCCAGTACTTC. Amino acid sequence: CASTQWQGAAETQYF.

CDR3 sequence reads: CASSGGLAGGNTIYF. The DNA of the CDR3 is TGTGCCAGCAGTGGGGGACTAGCGGGAGGAAACACCATATATTTT. The chain is built from TRBV2 and TRBJ1-3, with D possibly being TRBD1 (5 bases). V was clipped by 4 bases and J by 4 bases, with 14 bases between them. The CDR3 has 15 residues. Germline V lookup: CDR1 SNHLY, CDR2 FYNNEI. The variable domain in full, with the rest retrieved from reference TRBV2 and TRBJ1-3, is EPEVTQTPSHQVTQMGQEVILRCVPISNHLYFYWYRQILGQKVEFLVSFYNNEISEKSEIFDDQFSVERPDGSNFTLKIRSTKLEDSAMYFCASSGGLAGGNTIYFGEGSWLTVV.

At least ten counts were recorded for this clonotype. In DNA, the CDR3 is TGCAGCGTTGAAGATTATGGGGATGGCTACACCTTC. Translating it yields CSVEDYGDGYTF. The V and J genes are TRBV29-1 and TRBJ1-2; D is undetermined. V was pared by 0 bases and J by 6 bases, with 8 bases between. In germline, CDR1 is SQVTM, CDR2 ANQGSEA. The CDR3 extends over 12 amino acids.

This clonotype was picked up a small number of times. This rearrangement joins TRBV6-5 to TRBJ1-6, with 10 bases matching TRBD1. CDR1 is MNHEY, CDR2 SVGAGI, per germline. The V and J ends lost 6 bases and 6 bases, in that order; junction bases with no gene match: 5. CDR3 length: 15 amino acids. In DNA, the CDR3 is TGTGCCAGCAGGACAGGGGGCGCGTTTAATTCACCCCTCCACTTT. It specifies CASRTGGAFNSPLHF.

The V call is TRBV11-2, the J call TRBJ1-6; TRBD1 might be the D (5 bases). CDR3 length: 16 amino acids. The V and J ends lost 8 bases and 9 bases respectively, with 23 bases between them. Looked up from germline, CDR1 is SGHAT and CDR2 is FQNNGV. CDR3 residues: CASSPKGITVGSPLHF. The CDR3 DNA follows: TGTGCCAGCTCACCTAAGGGGATAACAGTCGGTTCACCCCTCCACTTT.

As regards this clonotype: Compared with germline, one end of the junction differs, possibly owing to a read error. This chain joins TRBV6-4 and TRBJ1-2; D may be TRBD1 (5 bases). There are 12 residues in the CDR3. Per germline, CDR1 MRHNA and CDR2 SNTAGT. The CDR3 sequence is CASTDSYYGYTF. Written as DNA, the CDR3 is TGTGCCAGCACTGACAGCTACTATGGCTACACCTTC.

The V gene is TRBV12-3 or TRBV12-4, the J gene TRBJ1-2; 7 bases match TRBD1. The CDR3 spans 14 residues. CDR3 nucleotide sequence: TGTGCTAGTGGTTTGTCAGGGACAGCTTATGGCTACACCTTC. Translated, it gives CASGLSGTAYGYTF.

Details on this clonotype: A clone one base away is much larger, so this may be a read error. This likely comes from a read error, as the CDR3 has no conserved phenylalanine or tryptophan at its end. Here the CDR3 DNA reads TGTGCCAGCAGCCTAGATGTGGGGACCCAGTACCTC. The encoded protein is CASSLDVGTQYL. This sequence joins TRBV7-2 and TRBJ2-5; D uncertain. The CDR3 totals 12 residues. CDR1 is SGHTA, CDR2 FQGNSA, per germline. Trimming took off 5 bases at V and 7 bases at J, with 11 bases between the two ends.

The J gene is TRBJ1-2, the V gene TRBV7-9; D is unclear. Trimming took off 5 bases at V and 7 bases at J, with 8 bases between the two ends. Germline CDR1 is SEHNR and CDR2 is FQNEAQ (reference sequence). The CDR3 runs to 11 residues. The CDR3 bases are TGTGCCAGCAGCGCCGGGGTTGGCTACACCTTC. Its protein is CASSAGVGYTF.

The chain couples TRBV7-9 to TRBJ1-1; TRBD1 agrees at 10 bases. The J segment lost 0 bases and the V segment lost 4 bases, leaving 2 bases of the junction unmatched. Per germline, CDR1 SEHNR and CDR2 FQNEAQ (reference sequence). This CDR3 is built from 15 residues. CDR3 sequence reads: CASSWGTGVNTEAFF. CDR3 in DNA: TGTGCCAGCAGCTGGGGGACAGGGGTGAACACTGAAGCTTTCTTT.

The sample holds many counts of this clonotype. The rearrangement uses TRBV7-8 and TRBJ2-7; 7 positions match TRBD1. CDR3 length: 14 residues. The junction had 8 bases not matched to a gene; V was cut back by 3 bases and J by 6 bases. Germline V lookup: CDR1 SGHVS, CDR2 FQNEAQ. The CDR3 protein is CASSFEGAMIEQYF. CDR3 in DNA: TGTGCCAGCAGCTTTGAGGGGGCTATGATCGAGCAGTACTTC. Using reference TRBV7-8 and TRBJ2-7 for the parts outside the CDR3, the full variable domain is GAGVSQSPRYKVAKRGQDVALRCDPISGHVSLFWYQQALGQGPEFLTYFQNEAQLDKSGLPSDRFFAERPEGSVSTLKIQRTQQEDSAVYLCASSFEGAMIEQYFGPGTRLTVT.

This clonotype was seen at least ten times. This CDR3 is CSVGYRGSGNTIYF. The CDR3 region has the DNA TGCAGCGTTGGGTACAGGGGCTCTGGAAACACCATATATTTT. The rearrangement links TRBV29-1 to TRBJ1-3, with 7 positions matching TRBD1. J gave up 0 bases and V 4 bases, and 3 bases lay outside the gene matches. The CDR3 runs 14 residues. Per the germline V gene, CDR1 is SQVTM and CDR2 is ANQGSEA.

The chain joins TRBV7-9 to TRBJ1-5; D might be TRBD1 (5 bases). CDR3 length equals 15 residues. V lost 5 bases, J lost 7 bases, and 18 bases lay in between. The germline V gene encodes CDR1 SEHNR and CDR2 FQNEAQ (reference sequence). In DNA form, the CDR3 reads TGTGCCAGCAGCCCCGTCATAGGGGACGGCCAGCCCCAGCATTTT. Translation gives CASSPVIGDGQPQHF.

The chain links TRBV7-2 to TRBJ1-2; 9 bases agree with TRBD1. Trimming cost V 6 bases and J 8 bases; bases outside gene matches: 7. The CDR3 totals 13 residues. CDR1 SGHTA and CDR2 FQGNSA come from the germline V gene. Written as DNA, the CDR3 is TGTGCCAGCAGATCGGACAGGGGTGGAGGCTACACCTTC. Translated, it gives CASRSDRGGGYTF.

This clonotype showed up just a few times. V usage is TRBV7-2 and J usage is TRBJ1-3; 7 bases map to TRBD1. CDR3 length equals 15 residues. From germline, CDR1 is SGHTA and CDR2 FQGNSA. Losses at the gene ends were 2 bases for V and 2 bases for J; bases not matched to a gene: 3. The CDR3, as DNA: TGTGCCAGCAGCTTATCAACAGGGGCTGGAAACACCATATATTTT. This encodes CASSLSTGAGNTIYF.

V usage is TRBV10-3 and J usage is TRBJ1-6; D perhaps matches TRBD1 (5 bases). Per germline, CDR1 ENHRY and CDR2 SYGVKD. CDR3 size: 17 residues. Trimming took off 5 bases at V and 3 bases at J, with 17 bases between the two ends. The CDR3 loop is CAISYPGDRCYNSPLHF. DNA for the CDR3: TGTGCCATCAGTTATCCGGGGGATCGTTGCTATAATTCACCCCTCCACTTT.